A single sample is the source of the 14 T cell receptor beta chains below, sequenced in a study of blood T cell repertoires in COVID-19. Libraries were prepared by immunoSEQ multiplex PCR; TCRdb keeps only in-frame clonotypes and omits some of them. In the table there are 40,000 to 65,000 clones, 82% of which are singletons. The sample was peripheral blood. These TCRs come from a human donor in a cohort sampled during active COVID-19.

V gene TRBV11-1 combines with J gene TRBJ1-2; D unresolved. The CDR3 runs to 14 residues. The germline gives CDR1 SGHAT, CDR2 FQDESV (reference sequence). V was pared by 1 base and J by 1 base, with 7 bases between. The CDR3 DNA reads TGTGCCAGCAGCTTAGATTCGGTTAACTATGGCTACACCTTC. This sequence encodes CASSLDSVNYGYTF. The full variable domain, completed using reference TRBV11-1 and TRBJ1-2, is EAEVAQSPRYKITEKSQAVAFWCDPISGHATLYWYRQILGQGPELLVQFQDESVVDDSQLPKDRFSAERLKGVDSTLKIQPAELGDSAMYLCASSLDSVNYGYTFGSGTRLTVV.

The J gene is TRBJ2-3, the V gene TRBV7-9; 11 positions agree with TRBD2. The V segment lost 3 bases and the J segment 8 bases; nucleotides outside the gene matches: 10. The germline V gene has CDR1 SEHNR and CDR2 FQNEAQ (reference sequence). The CDR3 length is 16 residues. CDR3 DNA: TGTGCCAGCAGCTTTTTGGTAGCGGGAGGGCGAGGTACGCAGTATTTT. This sequence encodes CASSFLVAGGRGTQYF.

This clone was seen many times. V gene TRBV11-2 combines with J gene TRBJ1-1; D not resolved. CDR3 length equals 13 residues. The V gene lost 0 bases and the J gene lost 3 bases, with 5 bases spanning the gap. The germline V gene encodes CDR1 SGHAT and CDR2 FQNNGV. CDR3 in amino acids: CASSLDYYTEAFF. The CDR3 region has the DNA TGTGCCAGCAGCTTAGACTACTACACTGAAGCTTTCTTT.

V and J are TRBV11-2 and TRBJ2-1; TRBD2 aligns across 7 bases. V gave up 7 bases and J gave up 3 bases; unmatched junction bases: 12. Germline V gene data show CDR1 as SGHAT and CDR2 as FQNNGV. The CDR3 runs 16 residues. CDR3: CASTAGVLFDYNEQFF. The CDR3 nucleotides are TGTGCCAGCACTGCGGGAGTCCTCTTTGACTACAATGAGCAGTTCTTC.

This clone appeared a single time. The J gene is TRBJ1-2, the V gene TRBV18, with D possibly being TRBD1 (5 bases). The CDR3 runs to 13 residues. The germline CDR1 and CDR2 sequences are KGHSH and LQKENI. Trimming cost V 3 bases and J 7 bases, with 12 bases left between them. CDR3 sequence (DNA): TGTGCCAGCTCACCGCAGGGTTCGGCTGGCTACACCTTC. This sequence encodes CASSPQGSAGYTF.

The rearrangement joins TRBV5-5 to TRBJ1-5; unclear D gene. Per germline, CDR1 SGHKS and CDR2 YYEKEE (reference sequence). Trimming removed 3 bases at V and 6 bases at J, with 13 bases between. There are 14 residues in the CDR3. The CDR3, as DNA: TGTGCCAGCAGCTCTTCCGGGGTGGTTCAGCCCCAGCATTTT. Protein: CASSSSGVVQPQHF.

The V call is TRBV6-4, the J call TRBJ1-1; D is ambiguous. The CDR3 runs to 15 residues. Germline values: CDR1 MRHNA, CDR2 SNTAGT. V was clipped by 3 bases and J by 0 bases, with 11 bases between them. CDR3 nucleotides: TGTGCCAGCAGTGAGGAGGGATCCATGAACACTGAAGCTTTCTTT. Translated: CASSEEGSMNTEAFF.

The chain links TRBV4-1 to TRBJ1-2; the match to TRBD1 covers 8 bases. CDR1 and CDR2 from the germline V gene are MGHRA and YSYEKL. There are 15 residues in the CDR3. Unmatched junction bases numbered 9, after V lost 4 bases and J lost 5 bases. The CDR3 DNA reads as TGCGCCAGCAGCCGGGTCCCAGGGGGCGGGTATGGCTACACCTTC. This gives the protein CASSRVPGGGYGYTF.

CDR3 protein: CASSQEATTGNTIYF. The CDR3 DNA reads as TGTGCCAGCAGCCAAGAGGCCACAACTGGAAACACCATATATTTT. The gene calls are TRBV4-2 and TRBJ1-3; D is uncertain. CDR3 length: 15 amino acids. Looked up from germline, CDR1 is LGHNA and CDR2 is YNFKEQ. Trimming stripped 0 bases from V and 2 bases from J, with 8 bases between.

This clone was seen once. The J gene is TRBJ1-2, the V gene TRBV18, with D maybe TRBD1 (6 bases). Germline CDR1 KGHSH, CDR2 LQKENI. V was pared by 3 bases and J by 3 bases, with 14 bases between. This CDR3 is 15 amino acids long. The CDR3 nucleotides are TGTGCCAGCTCACCTTCAGGGGCGATCGACTATGGCTACACCTTC. It codes for CASSPSGAIDYGYTF.

This clone has just a few counts. The rearrangement links TRBV18 to TRBJ2-1, with TRBD1 matching 10 bases. Looked up from germline, CDR1 is KGHSH and CDR2 is LQKENI. This CDR3 spans 15 amino acids. V gave up 3 bases and J gave up 5 bases; unmatched junction bases: 4. The CDR3 nucleotides are TGTGCCAGCTCACCCCGACAGGGGGCCAACAATGAGCAGTTCTTC. This gives the protein CASSPRQGANNEQFF.

This clone was recorded only once. The genes are TRBV11-2 and TRBJ2-2, with 8 bases fitting TRBD2. J was trimmed by 5 bases and V by 5 bases; bases with no gene match: 7. This CDR3 contains 15 residues. CDR1 and CDR2 (germline): SGHAT, FQNNGV. CDR3 sequence reads: CASSLGRGGTGELFF. CDR3 nucleotides: TGTGCCAGCAGCCTAGGCCGGGGGGGGACCGGGGAGCTGTTTTTT.

V gene TRBV7-9 combines with J gene TRBJ2-7, with no clear D. The length of the CDR3 is 12 residues. CDR1 and CDR2 (germline): SEHNR, FQNEAQ (reference sequence). V was shortened by 5 bases and J by 6 bases, with 11 bases between the two germline ends. The CDR3 protein is CASSPTGSEQYF. In DNA, the CDR3 is TGTGCCAGCAGCCCAACCGGTTCCGAGCAGTACTTC.

This chain links TRBV19 with TRBJ2-1, with no clear D. Germline lookup yields CDR1 LNHDA and CDR2 SQIVND (reference sequence). V was cut by 3 bases and J by 4 bases, with 4 bases left in between. The CDR3 has 12 amino acids. CDR3 in DNA: TGTGCCAGTAGTATGAGGTACAATGAGCAGTTCTTC. This translates into CASSMRYNEQFF.